The TCR beta chain described here comes from a study of T cell responses to AZD1222 COVID-19 vaccine. Background on the study: Second-dose schedules of about 4 or about 12 weeks were combined.

This CDR3 comprises 17 residues. The germline gives CDR1 ENHRY, CDR2 SYGVKD. The ends were cut back, 2 bases at V and 1 base at J, with 16 bases in the middle. The repertoire was sequenced with immunoSEQ multiplex PCR; TCRdb's copy has only in-frame clones and lacks some. The sample consists of around 120,000 clones, about 87% of them appearing once. The sample here was peripheral blood, taken on day 0 of AZD1222 vaccination. The TCR originated in an adult in good health. This rearrangement joins TRBV10-3 to TRBJ2-3, with D possibly matching TRBD1 (8 bases). The CDR3: CAISEDRTGRGTDTQYF. The CDR3 coding sequence is TGTGCCATCAGTGAGGATCGGACAGGGAGGGGCACAGATACGCAGTATTTT.